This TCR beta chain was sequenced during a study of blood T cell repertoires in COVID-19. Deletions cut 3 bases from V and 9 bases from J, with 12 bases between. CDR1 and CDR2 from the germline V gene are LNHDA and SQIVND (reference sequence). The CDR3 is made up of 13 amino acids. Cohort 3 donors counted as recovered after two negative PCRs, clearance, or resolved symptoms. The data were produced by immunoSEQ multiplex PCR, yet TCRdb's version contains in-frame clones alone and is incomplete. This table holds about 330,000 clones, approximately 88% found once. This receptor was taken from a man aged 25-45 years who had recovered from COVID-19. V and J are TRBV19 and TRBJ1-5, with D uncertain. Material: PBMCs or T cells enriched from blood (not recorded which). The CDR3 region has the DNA TGTGCCAGTAGTATGGAGTGGTATACGCCCCAGCATTTT. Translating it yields CASSMEWYTPQHF.